This T cell receptor beta chain derives from a study of cytomegalovirus exposure and HLA in healthy donors (TCRdb year 2017). As for the study more broadly: According to a later analysis, the roughly 120 validation repertoires were produced on the same platform as the 666 repertoires of the first cohort. Along with the roughly 670-subject first cohort, a separate validation cohort of around 110 different subjects was used. The study was designed to test whether signatures of past pathogen exposure could be identified by cataloging public T cell receptors. The study combined high-throughput TCR immunosequencing, statistical association of individual TCRs with disease status, and machine learning to predict cytomegalovirus infection status.

Findings and caveats that apply to the study as a whole: In a later analysis, TCRs clustered in the first cohort were found to also tend to co-occur in the approximately 120 validation repertoires, with 94% of cluster scores above 0. Cytomegalovirus status was reported to be diagnosed by the classifier with high specificity and sensitivity in both the original and validation cohorts. Most TCR sequences were seen in very few donors, while some public TCRs were found in many individuals. The authors suggested that the approach could potentially be generalized to other disease states and immunological phenotypes. All 130 or so repertoires were used to score co-occurrence in the validation cohort in a later analysis, because that analysis had no HLA typing for the cohort. A few of the identified cytomegalovirus-associated TCR beta chains were confirmed in vitro to be specific for cytomegalovirus antigens. The study listed approximately 160 TCR beta chains as associated with cytomegalovirus.

The donors were included in the validation cohort of some 110 subjects, a group kept apart from the roughly 700-subject first cohort. Libraries were prepared through the immunoSEQ multiplex PCR assay. The original methods were these. A statistical classification framework was developed to diagnose cytomegalovirus status using the catalog of TCR beta chain sequences. Sourced from immuneACCESS, this table was stored by TCRdb with only in-frame sequences that have V and J called. A share of the clones is absent; for the studies checked, an unresolved V gene accounts for under half, and the remainder has no known explanation. That table gives V, J and clone size, and the DNA gave D and trimming. Within this sample are 120,000 or so clones, with approximately 89% of them counted one time only. The ten largest account for about 2% of the sample. On this clone: The target of this receptor is not known. One base away there is no much larger clone; base qualities are not given.

Via the germline V gene, CDR1 is MNHNS and CDR2 SASEGT. Spanning cysteine to phenylalanine, the CDR3 consists of 14 amino acids. CDR3 DNA only is kept here, 42 bases in frame from base 1. The germline V end is reduced by 6 bases and the J end by 4 bases; junction bases left unmatched: 4. The sample was PBMCs. The sequence joins TRBV6-1 to TRBJ2-7, with TRBD2 identical over 12 junction bases. The clonotype comes from a woman aged 18 to 35 in good health and CMV-seronegative. Read as DNA, the sequence is TGTGCCAGCAGCGGACTAGCGGGACCTTACGAGCAGTACTTC. This yields the protein CASSGLAGPYEQYF.